The 24 T cell receptor beta chains in this list originate from one sample, sequenced in a study of PD-1 blockade in classical Hodgkin lymphoma. The table came from immunoSEQ multiplex PCR; TCRdb's copy has only in-frame clones and leaves some out. The top ten hold roughly 15% of the sample, which has about 98,000 clones, approximately 80% seen once. No patient escaped relapse after autologous stem cell transplantation, and brentuximab vedotin exposure varied. Material: peripheral blood mononuclear cells (PBMCs), obtained before the second cycle of nivolumab. The receptors shown here come from a human donor with classical Hodgkin lymphoma.

J is TRBJ2-5 and V is TRBV29-1; TRBD2 matches 8 bases. V lost 8 bases to trimming and J lost 3 bases; unmatched junction nucleotides: 8. The CDR3 loop spans 13 amino acids. CDR1 and CDR2 (germline): SQVTM, ANQGSEA. CDR3 residues: CSYSSGGKETQYF. In DNA form, the CDR3 reads TGCAGCTACTCAAGCGGGGGCAAAGAGACCCAGTACTTC.

The chain is built from TRBV7-6 and TRBJ1-4, with 8 positions matching TRBD1. V lost 3 bases, J lost 8 bases, and 5 bases stayed unmatched. This CDR3 is 14 amino acids long. The germline V gene has CDR1 SGHVS and CDR2 FNYEAQ. CDR3 nucleotides: TGTGCCAGCAGCTTTGGGACAGGAATCGAAAAACTGTTTTTT. Translated: CASSFGTGIEKLFF.

The V call is TRBV27, the J call TRBJ2-2; TRBD1 might be the D (6 bases). V shed 10 bases and J shed 1 base, with 19 bases lying between them. In germline, CDR1 is MNHEY, CDR2 SMNVEV (reference sequence). There are 16 residues in the CDR3. This chain's CDR3 is CATGQIIKRNTGELFF. CDR3 in DNA: TGTGCCACCGGACAGATCATCAAGCGGAACACCGGGGAGCTGTTTTTT.

This chain uses TRBV5-6 with TRBJ2-3; TRBD1 might be the D (5 bases). Germline values: CDR1 SGHDT, CDR2 YYEEEE. V shed 3 bases and J shed 5 bases, with 13 bases lying between them. The CDR3 has 14 amino acids. CDR3 in DNA: TGTGCCAGCAGCTCGACTTGGGGCCGAGATACGCAGTATTTT. Protein product: CASSSTWGRDTQYF.

The gene calls are TRBV5-6 and TRBJ1-2, with 8 positions matching TRBD1. With 1 base clipped from V and 0 bases from J, the junction kept 2 bases outside the gene matches. CDR3 size: 15 residues. Germline V gives CDR1 SGHDT, CDR2 YYEEEE. This chain's CDR3 is CASSLTGGSNYGYTF. DNA for the CDR3: TGTGCCAGCAGCTTGACAGGGGGATCTAACTATGGCTACACCTTC.

The V gene is TRBV7-9, the J gene TRBJ2-1; TRBD1 agrees at 8 bases. Germline CDR1 reads SEHNR; CDR2 reads FQNEAQ (reference sequence). The CDR3 contains 16 residues. Trimming at V came to 5 bases and at J to 8 bases, leaving 14 bases not matched to a gene. The CDR3: CASSPARDRLIDEQFF. CDR3 DNA sequence: TGTGCCAGCAGCCCCGCGAGGGACAGGCTTATCGATGAGCAGTTCTTC.

The chain employs TRBV7-6 and TRBJ2-6, with 12 nucleotides matching TRBD2. Germline V gene data show CDR1 as SGHVS and CDR2 as FNYEAQ. The CDR3 has 19 residues. Trimming removed 2 bases from V and 1 base from J; junction bases left unmatched: 6. CDR3 in amino acids: CASSLSYLAGGSGANVLTF. The CDR3 bases are TGTGCCAGCAGCTTATCCTATCTAGCGGGAGGGTCTGGGGCCAACGTCCTGACTTTC.

The CDR3 here is CASSLGSGGYGYTF. DNA for the CDR3: TGTGCCAGCAGCTTAGGATCAGGGGGCTATGGCTACACCTTC. The J gene is TRBJ1-2, the V gene TRBV7-2, with TRBD1 matching over 7 bases. The CDR3 loop spans 14 amino acids. Germline CDR1 SGHTA, CDR2 FQGNSA. The V gene end was trimmed by 1 base and the J gene end by 4 bases; junction bases not matched to a gene: 3.

DNA for the CDR3: TGTGCCAGCAGCCAGGCCCGGATGAACACTGAAGCTTTCTTT. This gives the protein CASSQARMNTEAFF. The rearrangement links TRBV4-2 to TRBJ1-1; D uncertain. V was cut by 3 bases and J by 0 bases, with 8 bases left in between. There are 14 residues in the CDR3. Germline CDR1 reads LGHNA; CDR2 reads YNFKEQ.

With regard to this clone: Compared with germline, one end of the junction differs, possibly owing to a read error. The chain joins TRBV5-1 to TRBJ2-1; D tentatively fits TRBD1 or TRBD2 (6 bases each). CDR3 length: 15 amino acids. The germline V gene encodes CDR1 SGHRS and CDR2 YFSETQ. The CDR3, as DNA: TGCGCCAGCAGCTTGGAGGGGGGATCCTCCAATGAGCAGTTCTTC. This codes for CASSLEGGSSNEQFF.

This clone was recorded once. The chain carries TRBV6-1 and TRBJ1-1; D not certain. CDR1 is MNHNS and CDR2 is SASEGT in the germline V gene. The V end lost 3 bases, the J end lost 1 base, and 12 bases lay between the germline ends. This CDR3 comprises 15 residues. Here the CDR3 reads CASSDSGLTNTEAFF. The CDR3 nucleotides read TGTGCCAGCAGTGACAGTGGCCTAACGAACACTGAAGCTTTCTTT.

This rearrangement joins TRBV29-1 to TRBJ1-2; D ambiguous. Trimming removed 5 bases from V and 7 bases from J, with 17 bases in between. From germline, CDR1 is SQVTM and CDR2 ANQGSEA. This CDR3 is 13 amino acids long. The CDR3 spells CSVRERTAFGYTF. CDR3 in DNA: TGCAGCGTTCGGGAACGGACTGCCTTTGGCTACACCTTC.

This clone was counted once. J is TRBJ2-7 and V is TRBV7-2; D is possibly TRBD1 (6 bases). The V end was cut by 1 base, the J end by 7 bases, with 20 bases between. The CDR3 is made up of 16 amino acids. Germline-derived CDR1 and CDR2 are SGHTA and FQGNSA. The CDR3 coding sequence is TGTGCCAGCAGCTTAGTAACAGGGCAACCTCCTGGGGAGCAGTACTTC. Encoded protein: CASSLVTGQPPGEQYF.

The V call is TRBV7-3, the J call TRBJ2-2; TRBD1 is a possible D gene (6 bases). In germline, CDR1 is SGHTA, CDR2 FQGTGA. The CDR3 has 12 amino acids. With 5 bases removed from V and 8 bases from J, the gap between germline ends came to 9 bases. The CDR3 DNA is TGTGCCAGCAGCACAGGGTTGGGGGAGCTGTTTTTT. Protein: CASSTGLGELFF. The complete variable domain, with remaining parts taken from reference TRBV7-3 and TRBJ2-2, reads GAGVSQTPSNKVTEKGKYVELRCDPISGHTALYWYRQSLGQGPEFLIYFQGTGAADDSGLPNDRFFAVRPEGSVSTLKIQRTERGDSAVYLCASSTGLGELFFGEGSRLTVL.

The chain couples TRBV5-1 to TRBJ2-2; D tentatively reads TRBD1 or TRBD2 (5 bases each). The CDR3 spans 17 residues. The germline V gene has CDR1 SGHRS and CDR2 YFSETQ. V gave up 4 bases and J gave up 0 bases, with 16 bases separating them. The CDR3 region has the DNA TGCGCCAGCAGCGTGACGCCGGGACGCGCGAACACCGGGGAGCTGTTTTTT. This gives the protein CASSVTPGRANTGELFF.

This sequence joins TRBV5-4 and TRBJ1-1; unclear D gene. The V end was cut by 0 bases, the J end by 0 bases, with 18 bases between. There are 18 residues in the CDR3. The germline V gene encodes CDR1 SGHNT and CDR2 YYREEE (reference sequence). CDR3 residues: CASSLVAGRVAMNTEAFF. In nucleotides, the CDR3 is TGTGCCAGCAGCTTGGTGGCGGGTAGGGTCGCCATGAACACTGAAGCTTTCTTT.

The gene calls are TRBV10-3 and TRBJ1-1, with 7 bases fitting TRBD1. CDR1 is ENHRY, CDR2 SYGVKD, per germline. The CDR3 totals 15 residues. The V gene end was trimmed by 4 bases and the J gene end by 4 bases; junction bases not matched to a gene: 9. CDR3 in amino acids: CAISARQGLGTEAFF. DNA for the CDR3: TGTGCCATCAGTGCCCGACAGGGCTTGGGCACTGAAGCTTTCTTT.

This rearrangement joins TRBV30 to TRBJ1-5, with a tentative D call TRBD1 (5 bases). Per germline, CDR1 GTSNPN and CDR2 SVGIG (reference sequence). This CDR3 spans 13 amino acids. V was clipped by 2 bases and J by 6 bases, with 11 bases between them. The CDR3 DNA reads TGTGCCTGGAGTAAAGGGGCCGGTCAGCCCCAGCATTTT. Encoded protein: CAWSKGAGQPQHF.

CDR3 residues: CASSPGQGAREQFF. The DNA of the CDR3 is TGTGCCAGCAGCCCGGGACAGGGGGCTAGGGAGCAGTTCTTC. V is TRBV7-7 and J is TRBJ2-1, with TRBD1 identical over 12 bases. CDR3 length: 14 amino acids. Looked up from germline, CDR1 is SSHAT and CDR2 is FNYEAQ (reference sequence). With 5 bases clipped from V and 10 bases from J, the junction kept 6 bases outside the gene matches.

The chain uses TRBV4-2 and TRBJ2-1, with D tentatively TRBD2 (6 bases). CDR1 and CDR2 (germline): LGHNA, YNFKEQ. The CDR3 has 15 amino acids. V lost 1 base and J 8 bases, leaving 15 bases between the germline ends. DNA of the CDR3: TGTGCCAGCAGCCAAGCGGAGGAGGGAAGGGATGAGCAGTTCTTC. Translating gives CASSQAEEGRDEQFF.

This clone was observed once. The chain links TRBV7-7 to TRBJ2-5, with 7 bases identical to TRBD2. Germline V lookup: CDR1 SSHAT, CDR2 FNYEAQ (reference sequence). This CDR3 contains 15 residues. V dropped 3 bases and J dropped 5; count of bases not matched to a gene: 9. The CDR3 nucleotides are TGTGCCAGCAGCTTTGGGCGGGGGAGCATCGAGACCCAGTACTTC. Its translation: CASSFGRGSIETQYF.

This clone has just one count. The rearrangement joins TRBV10-3 to TRBJ2-3; D is unclear. The V gene lost 10 bases and the J gene lost 0 bases, with 20 bases spanning the gap. CDR3 size: 16 residues. CDR1 is ENHRY and CDR2 is SYGVKD in the germline V gene. Here the CDR3 reads CASSPNRSPSTDTQYF. Written as DNA, the CDR3 is TGTGCCAGTTCCCCAAATCGGTCCCCTAGCACAGATACGCAGTATTTT.

The CDR3 is CASTEGQTYEQYF. The CDR3 DNA reads as TGCGCCAGCACGGAGGGACAGACCTACGAGCAGTACTTC. The chain has TRBV23-1 and TRBJ2-7, with D tentatively TRBD1 (7 bases). Being an ORF, TRBV23-1 has a function that is uncertain. Trimming took off 7 bases at V and 2 bases at J, with 12 bases between the two ends. The CDR3 is made up of 13 amino acids.

Here the CDR3 reads CASRYRDRTTGELFF. Here the CDR3 DNA reads TGTGCCAGCAGGTATAGGGACAGGACAACCGGGGAGCTGTTTTTT. V is TRBV28 and J is TRBJ2-2; 8 nucleotides agree with TRBD1. The J segment lost 5 bases and the V segment lost 6 bases, leaving 8 bases of the junction unmatched. In germline, CDR1 is MDHEN, CDR2 SYDVKM. The CDR3 is 15 residues long.